This TCR beta chain was observed in a study of T cell responses to AZD1222 COVID-19 vaccine. This table comes from immunoSEQ multiplex PCR, and its TCRdb copy is limited to in-frame clones, with some not included. The data hold 100,000 or so clones, with roughly nine tenths observed a single time. Sample: peripheral blood, taken on day 0 of AZD1222 vaccination. The origin of this receptor is an adult in good health.

The CDR3 sequence is CASSSTASNQPQHF. The CDR3 bases are TGTGCCAGCTCTTCGACAGCTAGCAATCAGCCCCAGCATTTT. The chain combines TRBV19 with TRBJ1-5, with D possibly being TRBD1 (5 bases). Germline V gene lookup returns CDR1 LNHDA and CDR2 SQIVND (reference sequence). This CDR3 has 14 amino acids. Trimming removed 9 bases at V and 0 bases at J, with 12 bases between.